This entry features one T cell receptor beta chain sequence. Its antigen is still unknown. No quality values exist for individual bases; no much larger clone is one base distant. In the germline V gene, CDR1 corresponds to SQVTM and CDR2 to ANQGSEA. V is pared back by 4 bases and J by 7 bases, with 5 bases lying between the germline termini. The CDR3 has 10 amino acids, counting the end cysteine and phenylalanine. The CDR3 DNA has 30 bases and is translated from base 1. In Seattle, one collaborating source enrolled patients while the infection was active and tracked those patients longitudinally over the course of disease. Whole blood was collected in K2EDTA tubes by collaborating institutions according to the institutions' own protocols. For TCRbeta analysis, collaborators shipped samples in one of three forms: frozen whole blood, isolated PBMCs, or DNA extracted from either of those sample types.

This sample is drawn from a study of blood T cell repertoires in COVID-19 (dated by TCRdb to 2018 to 2021). Study-level background: Collaborator samples came from the United States, Italy and Spain and covered acute and convalescent phases of COVID-19. Subjects who had been exposed to COVID-19, were actively infected with it, or had recovered from it provided the deeply sampled blood TCRbeta repertoires that made up the dataset. A freely available public database, intended as a resource for researchers studying the immune response to SARS-CoV-2, is where the repertoires were released. A de-identified subject ID, COVID-19 status, age in years and sex were almost always included in the sample metadata. The material from the prospective study consisted of cDNA or gDNA derived from T cells, B-cell-depleted T cells, or PBMCs. Samples were obtained from the ongoing ImmuneRACE study (first 160 participants) and from some 1,300 subjects provided by 6 global collaborators. Where HLA class I and class II types were available, the types were taken from metadata supplied by the sample provider, not from assay-based typing. What the research found in general, with its limitations: Clinical and demographic metadata were provided uncurated, with the amount varying by source and participant.

TCRbeta CDR3 regions were amplified from genomic DNA by means of the immunoSEQ Assay, a bias-controlled multiplex PCR. As for the authors' bioinformatics: Within the assay, amplification of reference gene primers was used to estimate how many nucleated cells each sample contained. To quantify the absolute abundance of each unique TCRbeta CDR3 rearrangement, sequence reads were collapsed and filtered. For each sample, productive Simpson clonality was calculated as the square root of Simpson's diversity index over productive rearrangements. As stored in TCRdb, this immuneACCESS dataset retains in-frame rearrangements with V and J assigned. A fraction of the clones does not appear; measured against another copy, unresolved V genes explain less than half of the discrepancy, and the remainder lacks a known reason. That table supplies the V and J calls and clone size; D and trimming were determined from the DNA. In this sample the table shows just under 350,000 clones, around 87% of which occur a single time. The top ten clonotypes cover about 6% of the sample.

The sequence was collected from a woman between 50 and 59 years old with COVID-19, enrolled during active disease. The V and J segments used are TRBV29-1 and TRBJ2-1; the D gene is not confidently resolved. Sequencing was done on a sample of peripheral blood. The CDR3 region: CSVVGNEQFF. The bases read TGCAGCGTTGTCGGGAATGAGCAGTTCTTC.